Listed here are 20 T cell receptor beta chains from one sample, sequenced in a study of T cell responses to AZD1222 COVID-19 vaccine. Clones were read by immunoSEQ multiplex PCR, and TCRdb kept only the in-frame ones, dropping some. The sample carries under 150,000 clones, 80% to 95% recorded once. This specimen was peripheral blood, taken 28 days after the second AZD1222 dose. These receptors originate from an adult who received the AZD1222 COVID-19 vaccine.

The chain has TRBV6-5 and TRBJ1-1, with 7 bases identical to TRBD1. V was pared by 4 bases and J by 5 bases, with 7 bases of the junction left unmatched. CDR1 is MNHEY, CDR2 SVGAGI, per germline. The CDR3 is 14 residues long. CDR3 residues: CASSLDRSGTEAFF. CDR3 nucleotide sequence: TGTGCCAGCAGTTTGGACAGGTCTGGGACTGAAGCTTTCTTT.

CDR3 nucleotides: TGTGCCAGCAGTTTAATGTTTGGTAAGGTCCCCTATGGCTACACCTTC. It codes for CASSLMFGKVPYGYTF. The chain couples TRBV28 to TRBJ1-2; D not certain. With 2 bases removed from V and 4 bases from J, the gap between germline ends came to 17 bases. Per germline, CDR1 MDHEN and CDR2 SYDVKM. The CDR3 extends over 16 amino acids.

This clone was detected only once. This chain links TRBV19 with TRBJ1-5; D perhaps matches TRBD1 (5 bases). CDR1 and CDR2 from the germline V gene are LNHDA and SQIVND (reference sequence). There are 12 residues in the CDR3. V lost 4 bases to trimming and J lost 9 bases, with 10 bases between them. The CDR3 spells CASSNRDWPQHF. The CDR3 DNA sequence: TGTGCCAGTAGTAACCGGGACTGGCCCCAGCATTTT.

This chain links TRBV28 with TRBJ1-1; perhaps TRBD1 as D (6 bases). V was cut by 2 bases and J by 4 bases, with 11 bases left in between. CDR3 size: 14 residues. Germline CDR1 and CDR2: MDHEN and SYDVKM. CDR3 sequence (DNA): TGTGCCAGCAGTTTAAAGCAGGGGAGCACTGAAGCTTTCTTT. Amino acid sequence: CASSLKQGSTEAFF.

The chain carries TRBV18 and TRBJ2-7, with 9 bases that match TRBD1. CDR3 length: 16 amino acids. With 5 bases clipped from V and 2 bases from J, the junction kept 10 bases outside the gene matches. Germline V gene lookup returns CDR1 KGHSH and CDR2 LQKENI. As DNA, the CDR3 is TGTGCCAGCTCAACTGGACAGGGGATGAATACCTACGAGCAGTACTTC. It specifies CASSTGQGMNTYEQYF.

The rearrangement links TRBV5-5 to TRBJ2-6; no definite D call. Germline values: CDR1 SGHKS, CDR2 YYEKEE (reference sequence). The CDR3 has 15 residues. V was cut by 0 bases and J by 4 bases, with 8 bases left in between. The CDR3 DNA reads TGTGCCAGCAGCTTGGCTGGCTTCGGGGCCAACGTCCTGACTTTC. Translated, it gives CASSLAGFGANVLTF.

The chain is built from TRBV3-1 (or the pseudogene TRBV3-2) and TRBJ1-6; a possible D gene is TRBD1 (6 bases). From germline, CDR1 is LGHDT and CDR2 YNNKEL (reference sequence). This CDR3 is 15 amino acids long. V lost 8 bases and J 6 bases, leaving 17 bases between the germline ends. CDR3 bases: TGTGCCAGCGGACTGAGGGGGTTGGTTAATTCACCCCTCCACTTT. It encodes CASGLRGLVNSPLHF.

This clone has a single count. This chain joins TRBV6-2 or TRBV6-3 and TRBJ2-3, with D maybe TRBD2 (7 bases). CDR1 and CDR2 from the germline V gene are MNHEY and SVGEGT. The CDR3 has 12 residues. The V gene lost 6 bases and the J gene lost 14 bases, with 18 bases spanning the gap. The CDR3, as DNA: TGTGCCAGCAGCGTAGGGGGGGCCGGAGTGTATTTT. Translation gives CASSVGGAGVYF.

This chain connects TRBV14 to TRBJ1-5, with TRBD1 as a possible D gene (5 bases). Germline CDR1 is SGHDN and CDR2 is FVKESK. The CDR3 runs to 13 residues. Trimming shortened V by 0 bases and J by 13 bases, and 13 bases separated the two germline ends. The CDR3 region is CASSQDTGGRQHF. The CDR3 region has the DNA TGTGCCAGCAGCCAAGATACCGGGGGGAGGCAGCATTTT. Based on the CDR3 plus reference TRBV14 and TRBJ1-5, the full variable domain is EAGVTQFPSHSVIEKGQTVTLRCDPISGHDNLYWYRRVMGKEIKFLLHFVKESKQDESGMPNNRFLAERTGGTYSTLKVQPAELEDSGVYFCASSQDTGGRQHFGDGTRLSIL.

V and J are TRBV5-8 and TRBJ1-5, with no clear D. Germline CDR1 and CDR2: SGHTS and YDEGEE. V gave up 0 bases and J gave up 10 bases, with 14 bases separating them. This CDR3 has 14 residues. CDR3 DNA: TGTGCCAGCAGCTTGGGGCTCCTGGTCGGTCCCCAGCATTTT. Encoded protein: CASSLGLLVGPQHF.

J is TRBJ1-2 and V is TRBV9; D remains unclear. The CDR3 runs 14 residues. Trimming shortened V by 3 bases and J by 8 bases, and 17 bases separated the two germline ends. Germline V CDR1 and CDR2: SGDLS, YYNGEE. CDR3 amino acids: CASSGSHSGGGYTF. CDR3 nucleotide sequence: TGTGCCAGCAGCGGGTCCCACAGCGGAGGGGGCTACACCTTC.

The rearrangement uses TRBV9 and TRBJ2-7, with 7 bases that match TRBD2. V lost 0 bases, J lost 4 bases, and 10 bases stayed unmatched. Looked up from germline, CDR1 is SGDLS and CDR2 is YYNGEE. This CDR3 comprises 16 residues. The CDR3 DNA reads as TGTGCCAGCAGCGTAGGGGATAGCGGGTTACCTTACGAGCAGTACTTC. Protein product: CASSVGDSGLPYEQYF.

This clone was seen once. The chain employs TRBV9 and TRBJ2-2, with TRBD2 matching over 8 bases. The CDR3 is made up of 17 amino acids. V was clipped by 3 bases and J by 4 bases; unmatched bases: 11. Germline V gives CDR1 SGDLS, CDR2 YYNGEE. This CDR3 reads CASSEGSGAGATGELFF. The CDR3 DNA follows: TGTGCCAGCAGCGAGGGGTCGGGAGCGGGAGCCACCGGGGAGCTGTTTTTT.

This chain connects TRBV7-2 to TRBJ1-5; 7 positions agree with TRBD1. With V trimmed by 6 bases and J by 4 bases, 9 bases remained unmatched. This CDR3 has 15 amino acids. Germline values: CDR1 SGHTA, CDR2 FQGNSA. The CDR3 is CASSPPGQMNQPQHF. The CDR3 bases are TGTGCCAGCAGTCCTCCGGGACAGATGAATCAGCCCCAGCATTTT.

The V and J genes are TRBV27 and TRBJ1-2; a possible D gene is TRBD1 (5 bases). The germline V gene encodes CDR1 MNHEY and CDR2 SMNVEV (reference sequence). This CDR3 comprises 13 residues. Deletions cut 5 bases from V and 2 bases from J, with 9 bases between. CDR3 residues: CASSRDQNYGYTF. In DNA form, the CDR3 reads TGTGCCAGCAGTAGGGACCAAAACTATGGCTACACCTTC.

The V call is TRBV5-8, the J call TRBJ1-2; D not resolved. Germline CDR1 and CDR2: SGHTS and YDEGEE. This CDR3 is built from 11 residues. V lost 0 bases and J lost 8, with 5 bases in between. The CDR3 sequence: CASSLGYGYTF. The DNA for the CDR3 is TGTGCCAGCAGCTTGGGTTACGGCTACACCTTC. The full variable domain, in which reference TRBV5-8 and TRBJ1-2 provide the parts outside the CDR3, is EAGVTQSPTHLIKTRGQQATLRCSPISGHTSVYWYQQALGLGLQFLLWYDEGEERNRGNFPPRFSGRQFPNYSSELNVNALELEDSALYLCASSLGYGYTFGSGTRLTVV.

The genes are TRBV7-3 and TRBJ2-2; 8 bases agree with TRBD2. With 1 base clipped from V and 7 bases from J, the junction kept 5 bases outside the gene matches. This CDR3 spans 15 amino acids. Germline CDR1 is SGHTA and CDR2 is FQGTGA. In nucleotides, the CDR3 is TGTGCCAGCAGCTTAAACAGCGGGGGAAACGGGGAGCTGTTTTTT. It specifies CASSLNSGGNGELFF.

This clone occurred once. This sequence joins TRBV12-3 or TRBV12-4 and TRBJ2-1; unclear D gene. CDR3 length: 11 residues. The V end lost 1 base, the J end lost 9 bases, and 4 bases lay between the germline ends. The CDR3: CASSLGFEQFF. The CDR3 nucleotides read TGTGCCAGCAGTTTAGGTTTTGAGCAGTTCTTC.

The CDR3 nucleotides read TGTGCCACCAGCGTGGGACAGGGGGCTATGGACGAGCAGTACTTC. Translated, it gives CATSVGQGAMDEQYF. The chain employs TRBV15 and TRBJ2-7, with TRBD1 matching 12 bases. Germline CDR1 LNHNV, CDR2 YYDKDF (reference sequence). CDR3 length equals 15 residues. Losses at the gene ends were 5 bases for V and 5 bases for J; bases not matched to a gene: 7.

The chain employs TRBV28 and TRBJ2-3; 12 nucleotides align to TRBD2. From germline, CDR1 is MDHEN and CDR2 SYDVKM. The CDR3 is 16 amino acids. The ends lost 6 bases at V and 6 bases at J; junction bases unmatched: 10. The CDR3, as DNA: TGTGCCAGCAGCCTGCTAGCGGGAGGGCGGCAGGATACGCAGTATTTT. Translation: CASSLLAGGRQDTQYF. The variable domain in full, completed from reference TRBV28 and TRBJ2-3, reads DVKVTQSSRYLVKRTGEKVFLECVQDMDHENMFWYRQDPGLGLRLIYFSYDVKMKEKGDIPEGYSVSREKKERFSLILESASTNQTSMYLCASSLLAGGRQDTQYFGPGTRLTVL.